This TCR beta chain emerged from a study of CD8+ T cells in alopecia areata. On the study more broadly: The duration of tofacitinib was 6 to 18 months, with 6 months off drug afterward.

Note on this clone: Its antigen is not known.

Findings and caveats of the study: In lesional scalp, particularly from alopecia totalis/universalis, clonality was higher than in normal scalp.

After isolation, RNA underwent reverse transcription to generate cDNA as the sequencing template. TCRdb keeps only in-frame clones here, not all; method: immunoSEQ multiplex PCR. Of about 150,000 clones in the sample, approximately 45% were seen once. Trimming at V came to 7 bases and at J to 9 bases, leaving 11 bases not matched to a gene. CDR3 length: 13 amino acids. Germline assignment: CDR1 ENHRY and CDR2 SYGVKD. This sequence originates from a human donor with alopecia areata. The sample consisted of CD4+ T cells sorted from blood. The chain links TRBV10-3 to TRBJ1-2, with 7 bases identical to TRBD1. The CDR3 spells CAITLDRTSRYTF. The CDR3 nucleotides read TGTGCCATCACCCTGGACAGGACCTCCCGCTACACCTTC.